Presented here are 30 T cell receptor beta chains from one specimen sequenced in a study of T cells in Graves' hyperthyroidism and ophthalmopathy. RNA transcripts provided the source from which TCR beta CDR3 regions were amplified. The TCR CDR3 first-round RT-PCR relied on the HTBI primer set. TCRdb itself ran the multiplex PCR reads through MiXCR, one entry per CDR3 protein. The sample consists of approximately 740,000 distinct CDR3 sequences, 11% to 15% of them appearing once. Input material: blood. These receptors were taken from a young woman with Graves' hyperthyroidism.

A few counts support this clonotype. This sequence joins TRBV12-3 or TRBV12-4 and TRBJ2-1, with 9 bases fitting TRBD2. This CDR3 has 16 amino acids. J gave up 10 bases and V 2 bases, and 12 bases lay outside the gene matches. As DNA, the CDR3 is TGTGCCAGCAGTTTATGGGCGGGAGGGCCTACCGGGGAGCAGTTCTTC. Amino acids: CASSLWAGGPTGEQFF.

This clonotype was picked up many times. The rearrangement links TRBV5-1 to TRBJ1-2; unclear D gene. Germline V gives CDR1 SGHRS, CDR2 YFSETQ. V was trimmed by 0 bases and J by 1 base, leaving 7 bases between them. The CDR3 contains 14 residues. The CDR3 DNA follows: TGCGCCAGCAGCTTGGAGGGCAATAACTATGGCTACACCTTC. Residues: CASSLEGNNYGYTF.

There are many counts of this clonotype. The V gene is TRBV11-3, the J gene TRBJ2-1, with D possibly TRBD2 on 6 matching bases. CDR1 is SGHNT, CDR2 YENEEA, per germline. The V gene lost 5 bases and the J gene lost 10 bases, with 18 bases spanning the gap. CDR3 length equals 14 residues. The CDR3 sequence: CASSPGGDLKEQFF. The CDR3 nucleotides are TGTGCCAGCAGCCCCGGCGGGGATCTTAAGGAGCAGTTCTTC.

This clonotype showed up many times. The chain employs TRBV12-3 or TRBV12-4 and TRBJ2-7, with D maybe TRBD2 (7 bases). Trimming removed 3 bases from V and 3 bases from J, with 12 bases in between. This CDR3 has 14 amino acids. The CDR3 DNA sequence: TGTGCCAGCAGTTTCGGGGGGCCTTACTACGAGCAGTACTTC. Residues: CASSFGGPYYEQYF.

The chain is built from TRBV29-1 and TRBJ2-7; 11 nucleotides agree with TRBD2. CDR1 and CDR2 (germline): SQVTM, ANQGSEA. With 5 bases clipped from V and 0 bases from J, the junction kept 6 bases outside the gene matches. The length of the CDR3 is 15 residues. This CDR3 reads CSVSGLAGPSYEQYF. CDR3 DNA: TGCAGCGTTTCTGGACTAGCGGGTCCCTCCTACGAGCAGTACTTC.

The table lists this clonotype with many counts. The chain joins TRBV20-1 to TRBJ2-3; 9 bases fit TRBD1. The CDR3 consists of 16 residues. CDR1 DFQATT and CDR2 SNEGSKA come from the germline V gene (reference sequence). The ends lost 3 bases at V and 0 bases at J; junction bases unmatched: 7. CDR3 sequence reads: CSASGGTGPSTDTQYF. The CDR3 coding sequence is TGCAGTGCTAGTGGGGGGACAGGGCCTAGCACAGATACGCAGTATTTT.

About this clonotype itself: A much larger clone differs by one base, so this may be a read error. This rearrangement joins TRBV30 to TRBJ2-5; perhaps TRBD2 as D (6 bases). Germline V gene sequence: CDR1 GTSNPN, CDR2 SVGIG (reference sequence). The CDR3 sequence is 10 residues long. The ends were cut back, 5 bases at V and 9 bases at J, with 10 bases in the middle. For the CDR3, the DNA is TGTGCCTGGGGAGGGGAGGCCCAGTACTTC. As protein: CAWGGEAQYF.

The chain links TRBV9 to TRBJ1-1; TRBD1 aligns across 8 bases. The V segment lost 2 bases and the J segment 7 bases; nucleotides outside the gene matches: 1. The CDR3 totals 12 residues. Germline V CDR1 and CDR2: SGDLS, YYNGEE. CDR3 residues: CASSVDRGEAFF. CDR3 nucleotide sequence: TGTGCCAGCAGCGTCGACAGGGGTGAAGCTTTCTTT.

The chain couples TRBV12-5 to TRBJ2-3, with 10 nucleotides matching TRBD2. This CDR3 region has 17 residues. The V gene's germline CDR1 is LGHNT and CDR2 FRNRAP. V gave up 0 bases and J gave up 3 bases; unmatched junction bases: 6. This chain's CDR3 is CASGLVGLAGVTDTQYF. For the CDR3, the DNA is TGTGCTAGTGGTTTGGTAGGGCTAGCGGGAGTTACAGATACGCAGTATTTT.

The CDR3 nucleotides are TGTGCCTGGAGTGATCCGGGACTAGCGTTGTACGAGCAGTACTTC. Protein: CAWSDPGLALYEQYF. The gene calls are TRBV30 and TRBJ2-7; 10 bases are a match to TRBD2. Germline lookup yields CDR1 GTSNPN and CDR2 SVGIG (reference sequence). V shed 1 base and J 4 bases; nucleotides not matched to a gene: 7. The CDR3 covers 15 residues.

The V gene is TRBV6-2 or TRBV6-3, the J gene TRBJ2-7, with 8 bases aligning to TRBD2. V was pared by 6 bases and J by 3 bases, with 13 bases of the junction left unmatched. This CDR3 is 16 amino acids long. CDR1 MNHEY and CDR2 SVGEGT come from the germline V gene. The CDR3 DNA is TGTGCCAGCAGCCCCATGATCTGGCTAGCGGGCTACGAGCAGTACTTC. Residues: CASSPMIWLAGYEQYF.

This clonotype was found a few times. The chain links TRBV29-1 to TRBJ2-7, with D unclear. This CDR3 has 10 residues. The V gene's germline CDR1 is SQVTM and CDR2 ANQGSEA. V shed 6 bases and J shed 5 bases, with 8 bases lying between them. CDR3 nucleotide sequence: TGCAGCGTGGGTTCCCACGAGCAGTACTTC. It yields the protein CSVGSHEQYF.

This clonotype was detected ten times or more. J is TRBJ2-2 and V is TRBV28, with TRBD1 identical over 7 bases. The CDR3 has 14 amino acids. Germline CDR1 MDHEN, CDR2 SYDVKM. Germline trimming cut 6 bases from V and 5 bases from J; bases unmatched to any gene: 6. This chain's CDR3 is CASSSTGWTGELFF. The DNA for the CDR3 is TGTGCCAGCAGCTCGACAGGGTGGACCGGGGAGCTGTTTTTT. The entire variable domain, with the rest obtained from reference TRBV28 and TRBJ2-2, is as follows: DVKVTQSSRYLVKRTGEKVFLECVQDMDHENMFWYRQDPGLGLRLIYFSYDVKMKEKGDIPEGYSVSREKKERFSLILESASTNQTSMYLCASSSTGWTGELFFGEGSRLTVL.

CDR3 loop: CASIHSPGTGESYEQYF. The CDR3 nucleotides are TGTGCCAGCATCCACTCGCCAGGGACAGGGGAAAGCTACGAGCAGTACTTC. This chain connects TRBV7-9 to TRBJ2-7, with TRBD1 identical over 10 bases. After removal of 7 bases from V and 3 bases from J, the junction contained 15 bases not matched to a gene. The CDR3 sequence is 17 residues long. Germline V gene data show CDR1 as SEHNR and CDR2 as FQNEAQ (reference sequence).

The chain carries TRBV2 and TRBJ2-5, with 9 positions matching TRBD2. With 7 bases clipped from V and 4 bases from J, the junction kept 7 bases outside the gene matches. There are 14 residues in the CDR3. In germline, CDR1 is SNHLY, CDR2 FYNNEI. The CDR3 DNA follows: TGTGCCAGCACCATCAGCGGGAGGTCAGAGACCCAGTACTTC. As protein: CASTISGRSETQYF.

This chain links TRBV6-5 with TRBJ1-2; D gene ambiguous. The germline V gene has CDR1 MNHEY and CDR2 SVGAGI. The V end lost 4 bases, the J end lost 6 bases, and 12 bases lay between the germline ends. The CDR3 extends over 13 amino acids. CDR3 amino acids: CASSFAPQHGYTF. CDR3 sequence (DNA): TGTGCCAGCAGTTTTGCCCCGCAGCATGGCTACACCTTC.

The chain has TRBV20-1 and TRBJ2-1; D may be TRBD2 (6 bases). The CDR3 sequence is 12 residues long. V was shortened by 8 bases and J by 6 bases, with 14 bases between the two germline ends. Germline lookup yields CDR1 DFQATT and CDR2 SNEGSKA (reference sequence). CDR3 bases: TGCAGTCCCGGGACCGGGGGCAATGAGCAGTTCTTC. Translated: CSPGTGGNEQFF.

V gene TRBV29-1 combines with J gene TRBJ2-7; a possible D gene is TRBD2 (6 bases). The V gene's germline CDR1 is SQVTM and CDR2 ANQGSEA. V shed 7 bases and J shed 6 bases, with 19 bases lying between them. CDR3 length: 13 residues. CDR3 region: CSAGAGQAGEQYF. CDR3 in DNA: TGCAGCGCTGGAGCGGGCCAGGCCGGCGAGCAGTACTTC.

The chain couples TRBV6-2 or TRBV6-3 to TRBJ1-2; TRBD1 aligns across 10 bases. The germline gives CDR1 MNHEY, CDR2 SVGEGT. The V and J ends lost 4 bases and 4 bases, in that order; junction bases with no gene match: 6. There are 15 residues in the CDR3. CDR3 coding DNA: TGTGCCAGCAGTTCCCGCGGGACAGGGGTCTATGGCTACACCTTC. Translated: CASSSRGTGVYGYTF.

This clonotype was recorded a few times. The chain recombines TRBV7-6 with TRBJ2-5; TRBD1 might be the D (6 bases). Germline assignment: CDR1 SGHVS and CDR2 FNYEAQ. V dropped 3 bases and J dropped 3 bases, with 11 bases sitting between them. The CDR3 runs 14 residues. CDR3 in amino acids: CASSFTGQKETQYF. The CDR3 DNA is TGTGCCAGCAGCTTTACCGGACAGAAAGAGACCCAGTACTTC.

The table lists this clonotype with a few counts. The gene calls are TRBV20-1 and TRBJ2-1, with 14 bases matching TRBD2. Trimming took 6 bases from V and 7 from J; bases not matched to a gene: 8. Germline lookup yields CDR1 DFQATT and CDR2 SNEGSKA (reference sequence). The CDR3 contains 15 residues. Written as DNA, the CDR3 is TGCAGTGCCCGGATAGGGACTAGCGGGAGAAATGAGCAGTTCTTC. This gives the protein CSARIGTSGRNEQFF.

This clonotype was counted ten times or more. The chain links TRBV6-1 to TRBJ2-7; tentatively, D is TRBD2 (5 bases). The CDR3 length is 16 residues. Trimming removed 6 bases from V and 1 base from J, with 19 bases in between. The germline V gene has CDR1 MNHNS and CDR2 SASEGT. The CDR3 DNA follows: TGTGCCAGCAGCTTCGAATGGGCTAGCCGATCCTACGAGCAGTACTTC. It is translated as CASSFEWASRSYEQYF.

Ten or more counts support this clonotype. The rearrangement links TRBV20-1 to TRBJ2-3; D unresolved. Germline V gives CDR1 DFQATT, CDR2 SNEGSKA (reference sequence). The CDR3 extends over 11 amino acids. V was pared by 3 bases and J by 2 bases, with 3 bases between. The CDR3 DNA is TGCAGTGCTAGTTCCACAGATACGCAGTATTTT. This encodes CSASSTDTQYF.

The chain recombines TRBV18 with TRBJ2-3; D call uncertain. This CDR3 has 16 amino acids. CDR1 is KGHSH and CDR2 is LQKENI in the germline V gene. Trimming took 1 base from V and 3 from J, leaving 14 bases between them. This chain's CDR3 is CASSPLYGVGTDTQYF. In DNA form, the CDR3 reads TGTGCCAGCTCACCACTCTACGGAGTCGGGACAGATACGCAGTATTTT.

This clonotype was recorded at least ten times. This chain uses TRBV12-3 or TRBV12-4 with TRBJ2-7, with 8 bases aligning to TRBD2. This CDR3 comprises 12 residues. The J segment lost 4 bases and the V segment lost 8 bases, leaving 4 bases of the junction unmatched. The CDR3 sequence is CASGGGRYEQYF. The CDR3 bases are TGTGCCAGCGGCGGCGGGAGGTACGAGCAGTACTTC.

The chain links TRBV4-1 to TRBJ2-2; D is unclear. Trimming removed 0 bases from V and 7 bases from J, with 12 bases in between. CDR1 and CDR2 (germline): MGHRA, YSYEKL. The CDR3 loop spans 15 amino acids. The CDR3 region is CASSQDLGSVGELFF. The CDR3 DNA reads TGCGCCAGCAGCCAAGATTTGGGGTCGGTCGGGGAGCTGTTTTTT.

This rearrangement joins TRBV20-1 to TRBJ1-5, with D possibly being TRBD1 (6 bases). This CDR3 contains 13 residues. Germline V gene data show CDR1 as DFQATT and CDR2 as SNEGSKA (reference sequence). V shed 4 bases and J shed 7 bases, with 14 bases lying between them. The CDR3 DNA reads as TGCAGTGCTACGGACAGTCCCAAGCAGCCCCAGCATTTT. This codes for CSATDSPKQPQHF.

This clonotype was detected ten times or more. V usage is TRBV11-2 and J usage is TRBJ2-1; D is undetermined. The CDR3 consists of 18 residues. Germline V gene lookup returns CDR1 SGHAT and CDR2 FQNNGV. V was clipped by 5 bases and J by 2 bases, with 22 bases between them. Written as DNA, the CDR3 is TGTGCCAGCAGCAACCGCGCATGGCGGAACAAAACCTACAATGAGCAGTTCTTC. Amino acid sequence: CASSNRAWRNKTYNEQFF.

A few counts support this clonotype. The chain uses TRBV7-3 and TRBJ2-1; D may correspond to TRBD1 or TRBD2 (5 bases each). V gave up 5 bases and J gave up 4 bases, with 15 bases separating them. The CDR3 covers 15 residues. Germline V gene lookup returns CDR1 SGHTA and CDR2 FQGTGA. CDR3 sequence reads: CASSPTSGPYNEQFF. The DNA for the CDR3 is TGTGCCAGCAGCCCCACCTCGGGGCCATACAATGAGCAGTTCTTC.

This clonotype occurred many times. The CDR3 reads CASSAGLAGVEQFF. DNA for the CDR3: TGTGCCAGCAGTGCGGGACTAGCGGGAGTTGAGCAGTTCTTC. This chain uses TRBV27 with TRBJ2-1; 14 nucleotides agree with TRBD2. Germline CDR1 is MNHEY and CDR2 is SMNVEV (reference sequence). This CDR3 has 14 residues. V shed 5 bases and J 9 bases; nucleotides not matched to a gene: 3.